The subject of this entry is one T cell receptor beta chain. Trimming removed 3 bases from V and 5 bases from J; junction bases left unmatched: 3. CDR1 is SGHVS, CDR2 FNYEAQ, per germline. The CDR3 extends over 13 amino acids. Original processing notes: Nucleated cell counts were estimated from reference gene primer amplification. This table comes from immunoSEQ multiplex PCR, and its TCRdb copy is limited to in-frame clones, with some not included. That table furnishes V, J and clone size, whereas the DNA furnished D and trimming. The table records a few hundred thousand clones, 85% to 90% of them present only once. These data come from a study of blood T cell repertoires in COVID-19. Across the study: Acute-phase and convalescent COVID-19 samples originated in the United States, Italy and Spain. T cells, B-cell-depleted T cells, or PBMCs provided the cDNA or gDNA that served as material.

The clonotype comes from a man between 18 and 29 years old with active or convalescent COVID-19. Sequenced: peripheral blood. The chain joins TRBV7-6 to TRBJ1-2, with 7 bases fitting TRBD1. The CDR3 DNA is TGTGCCAGCAGCTTTCCAGGGGGGTATGGCTACACCTTC. This gives the protein CASSFPGGYGYTF.